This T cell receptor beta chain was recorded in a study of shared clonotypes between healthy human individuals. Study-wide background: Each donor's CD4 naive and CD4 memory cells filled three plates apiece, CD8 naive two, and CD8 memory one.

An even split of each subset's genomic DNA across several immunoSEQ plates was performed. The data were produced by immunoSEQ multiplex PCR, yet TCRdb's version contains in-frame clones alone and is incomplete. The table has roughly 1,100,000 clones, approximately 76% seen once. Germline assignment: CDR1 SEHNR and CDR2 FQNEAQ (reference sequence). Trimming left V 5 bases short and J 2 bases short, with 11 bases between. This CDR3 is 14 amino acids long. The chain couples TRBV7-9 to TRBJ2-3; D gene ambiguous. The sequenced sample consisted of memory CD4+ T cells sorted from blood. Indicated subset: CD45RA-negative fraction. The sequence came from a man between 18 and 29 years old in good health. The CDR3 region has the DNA TGTGCCAGCAGCCCCGTAGGGAACACAGATACGCAGTATTTT. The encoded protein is CASSPVGNTDTQYF.